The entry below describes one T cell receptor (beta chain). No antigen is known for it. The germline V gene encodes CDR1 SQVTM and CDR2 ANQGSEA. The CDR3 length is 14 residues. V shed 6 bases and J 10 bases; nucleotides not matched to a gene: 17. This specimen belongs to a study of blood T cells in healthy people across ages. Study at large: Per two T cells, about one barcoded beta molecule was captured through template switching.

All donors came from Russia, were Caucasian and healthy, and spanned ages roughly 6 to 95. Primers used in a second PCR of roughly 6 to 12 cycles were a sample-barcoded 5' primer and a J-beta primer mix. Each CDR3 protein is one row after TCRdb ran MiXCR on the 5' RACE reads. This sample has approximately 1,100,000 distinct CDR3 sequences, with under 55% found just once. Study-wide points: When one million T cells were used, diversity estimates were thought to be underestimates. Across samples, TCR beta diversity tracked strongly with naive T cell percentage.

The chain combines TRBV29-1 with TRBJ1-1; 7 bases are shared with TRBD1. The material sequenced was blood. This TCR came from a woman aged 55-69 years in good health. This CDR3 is CSVGYTGVKGGAFF. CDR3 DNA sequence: TGCAGCGTGGGGTACACAGGGGTTAAGGGGGGAGCTTTCTTT.